Listed below are T cell receptor beta chains from one sample, sequenced in a study of cytotoxic CD8 clonotypes in ibrutinib-treated CLL. Some clones are missing from TCRdb's copy, which holds only in-frame ones; the method was immunoSEQ multiplex PCR. The sample has over 140,000 clones; around 82% are singletons. Sequenced here: PBMCs, sampled after 36 months of ibrutinib treatment. The receptors were sampled from a human donor with chronic lymphocytic leukemia. The CDR3 runs from the conserved cysteine through the conserved F or W. Fields, in order: J gene, clone size, D gene, V gene, CDR3 DNA, CDR3 protein. The D gene is left open where the match is weak. Rows may omit the clone size; those that give it use once, few, many or a size class.

>TRBJ1-2|NA|TRBD1|TRBV7-6
TGTGCCAGCAGCTTAGGTTCAGGGGGCGGTGGCTACACCTTC
CASSLGSGGGGYTF
>TRBJ1-1|once|NA|TRBV18
TGTGCCAGCTCACCGGGACCGCAGAACACTGAAGCTTTCTTT
CASSPGPQNTEAFF
>TRBJ1-6|NA|NA|TRBV4-2
TGTGCCAGCAGGCAGGGAGATAATAATTCACCCCTCCACTTT
CASRQGDNNSPLHF
>TRBJ1-1|NA|NA|TRBV5-1
TGCGCCAGCAGCTCGGGATTGGTGACTGAAGCTTTCTTT
CASSSGLVTEAFF
>TRBJ2-3|NA|TRBD1|TRBV18
TGTGCCAGCTCACCAGTACAGGGGAGTACAGATACGCAGTATTTT
CASSPVQGSTDTQYF
>TRBJ2-2|NA|TRBD2|TRBV6-6
TGTGCCAGCTCCCGGACTAGCGGGACCGGGGAGCTGTTTTTT
CASSRTSGTGELFF
>TRBJ2-3|NA|NA|TRBV15
TGTGCCACCAGCAGAGGGCAGGACACAGATACGCAGTATTTT
CATSRGQDTDTQYF
>TRBJ2-2|NA|NA|TRBV29-1
TGCAGCCTCGGGGCAAGGGAGGCCACCGGGGAGCTGTTTTTT
CSLGAREATGELFF
>TRBJ1-3|NA|NA|TRBV4-1
TGCGCCAGCAGCCAAGGTACCCTCCGAGGTTGGGGTGCTGGAAACACCATATATTTT
CASSQGTLRGWGAGNTIYF
>TRBJ1-2|NA|NA|TRBV9
TGTGCCAGCAGCGTAGGACACGCCTATGGCTACACCTTC
CASSVGHAYGYTF
>TRBJ1-4|NA|NA|TRBV2
TGTGCCAGCAGCAAGGGATATGAAAAACTGTTTTTT
CASSKGYEKLFF
>TRBJ1-1|NA|NA|TRBV6-5
TGTGCCAGCAGTTACGCCTTCCGGACTGAAGCTTTCTTT
CASSYAFRTEAFF
>TRBJ2-5|NA|NA|TRBV27
TGTGCCAGCAGTTTGGTGTACCAAGAGACCCAGTACTTC
CASSLVYQETQYF
>TRBJ1-5|NA|TRBD1|TRBV4-1
TGCGCCAGCAGCCAAGAAGGACAGGGGGCGATTCAGCCCCAGCATTTT
CASSQEGQGAIQPQHF
>TRBJ1-5|NA|NA|TRBV19
TGTGCCAGTAGCCCACGGGGGGCGTGGCAATATAGCAATCAGCCCCAGCATTTT
CASSPRGAWQYSNQPQHF
>TRBJ1-6|NA|NA|TRBV6-5
TGTGCCAGCAGTTACTCGACGTGGAATTCACCCCTCCACTTT
CASSYSTWNSPLHF
>TRBJ1-3|once|NA|TRBV7-9
TGTGCCAGCAGCAGAAACAGGTACCAACTCGGACACTCTGGAAACACCATATATTTT
CASSRNRYQLGHSGNTIYF
>TRBJ2-2|NA|NA|TRBV30
TGTGCCTGGACAGGAGTTGGGTGGGCCGGGGAGCTGTTTTTT
CAWTGVGWAGELFF
>TRBJ2-6|NA|NA|TRBV5-4
TGTGCCAGCGCCGATAGGGGTACTGGGGCCAACGTCCTGACTTTC
CASADRGTGANVLTF
>TRBJ2-1|NA|NA|TRBV7-9
TGTGCCAGCAGTCCTATCAATGAGCAGTTCTTC
CASSPINEQFF
>TRBJ1-1|once|NA|TRBV25-1
TGTGCCAGCAGTGCCTTCGTGTCCAGTCCCTCTGAAGCTTTCTTT
CASSAFVSSPSEAFF
>TRBJ1-4|once|NA|TRBV5-8
TGTGCCAGCAGCCGAGCTCTGGGGGAGGATGAAAAACTGTTTTTT
CASSRALGEDEKLFF
>TRBJ2-3|once|NA|TRBV6-5
TGTGCCAGCGCAGCTGGGACCAGCCTTAATACGCAGTATTTT
CASAAGTSLNTQYF
>TRBJ1-4|NA|NA|TRBV7-9
TGTGCCAGCACCAGGGACGGGAGTCAACTGTTTTTT
CASTRDGSQLFF
>TRBJ2-6|few|NA|TRBV2
TGTGCCAGCAGTGTAGGAGGGACTGGGGCCAACGTCCTGACTTTC
CASSVGGTGANVLTF